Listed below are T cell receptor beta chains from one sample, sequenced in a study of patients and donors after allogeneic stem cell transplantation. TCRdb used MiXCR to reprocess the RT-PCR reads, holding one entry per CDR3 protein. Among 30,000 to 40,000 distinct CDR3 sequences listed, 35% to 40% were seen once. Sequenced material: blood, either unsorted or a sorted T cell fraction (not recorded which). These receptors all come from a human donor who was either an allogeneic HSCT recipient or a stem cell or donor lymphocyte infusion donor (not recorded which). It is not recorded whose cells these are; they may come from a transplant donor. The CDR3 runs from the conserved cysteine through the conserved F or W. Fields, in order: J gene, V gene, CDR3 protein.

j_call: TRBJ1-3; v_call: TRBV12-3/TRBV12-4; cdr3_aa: CASRTFGHFSGNTIYF
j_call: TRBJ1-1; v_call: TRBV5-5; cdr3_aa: CASSLQGSGEAFF
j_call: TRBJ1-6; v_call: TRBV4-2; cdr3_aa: CASSQGSHSPLHF
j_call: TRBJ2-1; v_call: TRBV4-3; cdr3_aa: CASSQDPGGRYEQFF
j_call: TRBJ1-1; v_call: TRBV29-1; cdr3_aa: CSVGFERNTEAFF
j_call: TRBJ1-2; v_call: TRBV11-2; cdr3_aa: CASNLNGSTF
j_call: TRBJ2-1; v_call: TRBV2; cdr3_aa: CASSPERGEQFF
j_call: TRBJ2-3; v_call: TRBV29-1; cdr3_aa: CSVLSTDTQYF
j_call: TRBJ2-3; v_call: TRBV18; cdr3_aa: CASSPPGAGDTQYF
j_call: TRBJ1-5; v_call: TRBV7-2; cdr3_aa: CASSSGLTRGNQPQHF
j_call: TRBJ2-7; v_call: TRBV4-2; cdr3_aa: CASSLRDGAYEQYF
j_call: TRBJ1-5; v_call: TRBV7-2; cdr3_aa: CASSRDREAQPQHF
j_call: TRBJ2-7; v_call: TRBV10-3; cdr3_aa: CAINDGGGQYEQYF
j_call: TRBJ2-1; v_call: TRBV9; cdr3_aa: CASSVEVHEQFF
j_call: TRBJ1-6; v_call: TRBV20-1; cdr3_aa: CSAMQGAGNSPLHF
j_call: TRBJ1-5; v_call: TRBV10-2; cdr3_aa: CASSDIGGGPDYSNQPQHF
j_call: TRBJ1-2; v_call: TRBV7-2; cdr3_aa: CASSLYQGSYGYTF
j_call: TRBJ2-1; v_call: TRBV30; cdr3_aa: CAWALGGINEQFF
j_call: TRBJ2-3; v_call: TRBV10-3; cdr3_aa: CAIKSGAGDTDTQYF
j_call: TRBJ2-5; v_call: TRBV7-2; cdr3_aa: CASRLAKTQYF
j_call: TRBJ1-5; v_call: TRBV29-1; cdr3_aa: CSVEGQGGQPQHF
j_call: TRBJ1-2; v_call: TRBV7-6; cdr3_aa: CASSDGPPYGYTF
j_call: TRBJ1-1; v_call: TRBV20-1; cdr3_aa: CSASLLLGTSNTEAFF
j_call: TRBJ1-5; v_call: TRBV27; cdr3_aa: CASSLWIGSNQPQHF
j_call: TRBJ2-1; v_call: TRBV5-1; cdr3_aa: CASSPLGLAYNEQFF
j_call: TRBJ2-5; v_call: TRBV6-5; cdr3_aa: CASSQKRGSRETQYF
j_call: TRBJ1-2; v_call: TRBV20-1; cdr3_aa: CSAHYGYTF
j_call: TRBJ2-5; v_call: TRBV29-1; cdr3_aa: CSVLLNGLETQYF
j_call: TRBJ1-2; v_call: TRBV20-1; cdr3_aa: CSARVYRGRRENYGYTF
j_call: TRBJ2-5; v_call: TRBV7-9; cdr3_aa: CASSLERPGRGQYF
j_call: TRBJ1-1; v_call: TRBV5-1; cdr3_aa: CASSFGVGTRAFF
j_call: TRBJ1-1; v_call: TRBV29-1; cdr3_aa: CSVDRPTEAFF
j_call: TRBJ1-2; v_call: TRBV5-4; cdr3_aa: CASSPSPSKSGYTF
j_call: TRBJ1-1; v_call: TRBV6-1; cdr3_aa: CASRILFSEAFF
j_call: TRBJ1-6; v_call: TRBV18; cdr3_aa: CASSPRQRISYNSPLHF
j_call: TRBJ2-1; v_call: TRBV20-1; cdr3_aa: CSASGGGHEQFF
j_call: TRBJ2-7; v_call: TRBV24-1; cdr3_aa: CATSDPSSYEQYF
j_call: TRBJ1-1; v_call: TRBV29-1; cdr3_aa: CTIDTEAFF
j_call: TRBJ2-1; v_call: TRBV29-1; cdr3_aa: CSVEDPGQGHEQFF
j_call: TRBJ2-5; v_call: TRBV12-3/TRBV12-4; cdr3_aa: CASSFTTRETQYF
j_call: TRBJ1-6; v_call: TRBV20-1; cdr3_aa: CSARDNNSPLHF
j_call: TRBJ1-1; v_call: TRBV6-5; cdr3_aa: CASKRDTEAFF
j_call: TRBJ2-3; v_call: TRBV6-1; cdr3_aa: CASNKEGGLSTDTQYF
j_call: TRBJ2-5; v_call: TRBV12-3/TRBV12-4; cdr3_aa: CASSLAGQQETQYF
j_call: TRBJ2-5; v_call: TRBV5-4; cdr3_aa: CASSFDRRETQYF
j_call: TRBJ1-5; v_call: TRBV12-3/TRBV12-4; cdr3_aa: CASSLSRFYSNQPQHF
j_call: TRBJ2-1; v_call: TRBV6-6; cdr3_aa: CASSYLQRTGQFF
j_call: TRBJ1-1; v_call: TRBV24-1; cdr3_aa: CATSDPRDKNTEAFF
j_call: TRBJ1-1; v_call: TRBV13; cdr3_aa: CASSQPWRRGPVNTEAFF
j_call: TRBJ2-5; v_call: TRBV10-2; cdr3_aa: CASDREDGQETQYF
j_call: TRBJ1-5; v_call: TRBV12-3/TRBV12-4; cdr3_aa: CASQLGSNQPQHF
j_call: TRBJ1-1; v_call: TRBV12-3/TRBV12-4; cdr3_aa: CASSLSAREAFF
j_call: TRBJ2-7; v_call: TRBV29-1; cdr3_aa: CSVEGEGEQYF
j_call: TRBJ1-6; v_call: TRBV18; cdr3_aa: CASSPQNNSPLHF
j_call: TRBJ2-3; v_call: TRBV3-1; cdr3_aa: CASSPGVFTDTQYF
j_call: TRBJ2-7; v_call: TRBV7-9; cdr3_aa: CASSPRGSEQYF
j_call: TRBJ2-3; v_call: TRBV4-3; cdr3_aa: CASSPDSLSTDTQYF